These T cell receptor beta chains were read from a single sample in a study of shared clonotypes between healthy human individuals. Clones were sequenced by immunoSEQ multiplex PCR, and TCRdb holds only the in-frame ones, with some missing. The sample has approximately 1.9 million clones, about 93% seen once. Specimen: naive CD8+ T cells from PBMCs. These receptors all stem from a man between 18 and 29 years old in good health. Some clones in this sample may be carry-over from other donors' samples. Each CDR3 is given with its conserved first and last residue. D genes are given only for firm matches. Not every row has a clone size; where given, it reads once, few, many or a size class.

clone_size j_call d_call v_call cdr3_nt cdr3_aa
NA TRBJ1-5 TRBD1 TRBV27 TGTGCCAGCAGTCCGAGGACAGGGGTCTATCTTAGTAGCAATCAGCCCCAGCATTTT CASSPRTGVYLSSNQPQHF
NA TRBJ2-2 NA TRBV27 TGTGCCAGCAGTTTATCGTTTAGCTCGGGGGTCACCGGGGAGCTGTTTTTT CASSLSFSSGVTGELFF
NA TRBJ2-7 NA TRBV7-9 TGTGCCAGCAGCCCCCCGCAGGGTGGCGAGCAGTACTTC CASSPPQGGEQYF
few TRBJ1-1 NA TRBV6-6 TGTGCCAGCTACGAATTAGTGAACACTGAAGCTTTCTTT CASYELVNTEAFF
NA TRBJ2-7 NA TRBV5-6 TGTGCCAGCAGCTTGGGAGACGAGCAGTACTTC CASSLGDEQYF
NA TRBJ1-5 NA TRBV5-8 TGTGCCAGCAGCCTTCGGGGGGCAGGGCAGCCCCAGCATTTT CASSLRGAGQPQHF
NA TRBJ2-2 TRBD2 TRBV5-1 TGCGCCAGCAGCTTGGATGGACTAGCGAACACCGGGGAGCTGTTTTTT CASSLDGLANTGELFF
NA TRBJ2-7 TRBD1 TRBV5-1 TGCGCCAGCAGCTTCCGGACAGGGGAATACGAGCAGTACTTC CASSFRTGEYEQYF
NA TRBJ2-4 NA TRBV27 TGTGCCAGCAGTCTAGGACCCATTCAGTACTTC CASSLGPIQYF
NA TRBJ1-4 TRBD1 TRBV9 TGTGCCAGCAGCGAGGGGGCCGACAGGGTGGAAAAACTGTTTTTT CASSEGADRVEKLFF
NA TRBJ2-7 TRBD1 TRBV4-1 TGCGCCAGCAGCCAACCGACTCGACAGGGTGGGAACGAGCAGTACTTC CASSQPTRQGGNEQYF